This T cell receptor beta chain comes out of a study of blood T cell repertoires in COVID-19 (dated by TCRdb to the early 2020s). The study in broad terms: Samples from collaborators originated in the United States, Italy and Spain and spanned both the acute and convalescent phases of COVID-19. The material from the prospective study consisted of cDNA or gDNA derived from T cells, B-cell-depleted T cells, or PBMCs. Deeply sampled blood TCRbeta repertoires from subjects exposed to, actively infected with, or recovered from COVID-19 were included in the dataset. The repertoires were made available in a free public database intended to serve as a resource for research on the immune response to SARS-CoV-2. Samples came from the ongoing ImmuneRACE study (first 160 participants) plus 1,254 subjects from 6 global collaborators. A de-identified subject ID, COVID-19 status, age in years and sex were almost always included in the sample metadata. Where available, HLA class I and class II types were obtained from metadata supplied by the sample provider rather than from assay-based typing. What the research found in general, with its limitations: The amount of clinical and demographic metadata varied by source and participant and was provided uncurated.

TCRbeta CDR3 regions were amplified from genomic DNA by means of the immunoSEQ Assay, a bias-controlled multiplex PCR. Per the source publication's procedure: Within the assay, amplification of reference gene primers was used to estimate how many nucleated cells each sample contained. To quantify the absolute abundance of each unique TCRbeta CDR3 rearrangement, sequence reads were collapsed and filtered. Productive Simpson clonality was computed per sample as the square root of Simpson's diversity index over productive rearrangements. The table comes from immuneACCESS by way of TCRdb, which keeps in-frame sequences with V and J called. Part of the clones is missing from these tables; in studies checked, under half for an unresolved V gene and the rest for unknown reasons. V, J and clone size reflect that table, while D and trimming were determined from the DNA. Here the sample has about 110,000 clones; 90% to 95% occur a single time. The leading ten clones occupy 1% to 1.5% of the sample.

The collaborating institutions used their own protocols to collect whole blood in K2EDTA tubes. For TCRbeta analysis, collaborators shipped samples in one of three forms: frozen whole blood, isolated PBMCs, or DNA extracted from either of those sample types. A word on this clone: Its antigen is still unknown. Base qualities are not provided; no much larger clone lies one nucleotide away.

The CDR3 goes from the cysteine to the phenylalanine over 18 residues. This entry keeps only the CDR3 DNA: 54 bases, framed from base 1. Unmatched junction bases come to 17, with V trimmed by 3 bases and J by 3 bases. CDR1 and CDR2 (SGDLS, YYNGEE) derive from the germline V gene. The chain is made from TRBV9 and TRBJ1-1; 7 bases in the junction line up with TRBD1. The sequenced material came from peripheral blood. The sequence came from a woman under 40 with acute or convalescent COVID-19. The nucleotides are TGTGCCAGCAGCGAGAAAGGGACGGCAGGGGGATTGGACACTGAAGCTTTCTTT. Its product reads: CASSEKGTAGGLDTEAFF.